Listed here are 30 T cell receptor beta chains from one sample, sequenced in a study of blood T cell repertoires in COVID-19. The protocol was immunoSEQ multiplex PCR, while the TCRdb copy is restricted to in-frame clones and leaves out a portion. Of a few hundred thousand clones detected, 85% appear once; the ten largest clones hold about 17%. The sequenced material came from PBMCs or T cells enriched from blood (not recorded which). The receptors come from a man aged 35-49 years who had recovered from COVID-19.

The V and J genes are TRBV6-6 and TRBJ2-7; 13 bases are a match to TRBD2. Germline CDR1 and CDR2: MNHNY and SVGAGI (reference sequence). This CDR3 spans 17 amino acids. The V and J ends lost 5 bases and 4 bases, in that order; junction bases with no gene match: 11. CDR3 region: CASSQSGLAGSLYEQYF. The CDR3 coding sequence is TGTGCCAGCAGTCAATCGGGACTAGCGGGATCCCTTTACGAGCAGTACTTC.

This chain connects TRBV18 to TRBJ1-1; possibly TRBD1 for D (5 bases). The CDR3 covers 16 residues. Germline V gene data show CDR1 as KGHSH and CDR2 as LQKENI. V gave up 3 bases and J gave up 4 bases, with 18 bases separating them. CDR3 amino acids: CASSPAVSGAGTEAFF. The DNA of the CDR3 is TGTGCCAGCTCACCGGCTGTGAGCGGGGCGGGCACTGAAGCTTTCTTT.

V is TRBV29-1 and J is TRBJ2-7; TRBD1 matches at 10 bases. This CDR3 region has 13 residues. V was pared by 6 bases and J by 7 bases, with 9 bases of the junction left unmatched. Germline values: CDR1 SQVTM, CDR2 ANQGSEA. The CDR3 spells CSVDRGFGGEQYF. The CDR3 DNA is TGCAGCGTGGACAGGGGGTTCGGAGGAGAGCAGTACTTC.

The chain has TRBV6-2 or TRBV6-3 and TRBJ2-2, with a weak D call TRBD1 (5 bases). The CDR3 is 16 residues long. The V and J ends lost 2 bases and 3 bases respectively, with 13 bases between them. Germline values: CDR1 MNHEY, CDR2 SVGEGT. This CDR3 is CASSYGLGAHTGELFF. For the CDR3, the DNA is TGTGCCAGCAGTTACGGTCTTGGGGCCCACACCGGGGAGCTGTTTTTT.

This rearrangement joins TRBV24-1 to TRBJ1-2; no reliable D call. The V end was cut by 10 bases, the J end by 2 bases, with 10 bases between. In germline, CDR1 is KGHDR, CDR2 SFDVKD. The CDR3 sequence is 12 residues long. CDR3 nucleotide sequence: TGTGCCACGGCCCCGGGGAACTATGGCTACACCTTC. This codes for CATAPGNYGYTF.

As regards this clone: A junction end diverges from the germline sequence, so it may reflect a read error. This sequence joins TRBV5-5 and TRBJ2-7; D ambiguous. The CDR3 has 12 residues. Per germline, CDR1 SGHKS and CDR2 YYEKEE (reference sequence). The CDR3 reads CASSSTIGEHYF. CDR3 nucleotides: TGTGCCAGCAGCTCAACTATCGGCGAGCATTACTTC.

V gene TRBV28 combines with J gene TRBJ1-5; D is unclear. V was shortened by 3 bases and J by 4 bases, with 16 bases between the two germline ends. This CDR3 comprises 16 residues. Germline assignment: CDR1 MDHEN and CDR2 SYDVKM. CDR3 loop: CASSLGPGVGNQPQHF. CDR3 DNA: TGTGCCAGCAGTTTGGGCCCCGGGGTCGGAAATCAGCCCCAGCATTTT.

The rearrangement links TRBV12-5 to TRBJ2-7, with D perhaps TRBD2 (6 bases). Between the trimmed V and J ends, which lost 2 bases and 3 bases, there was a span of 20 bases. Germline V gene data show CDR1 as LGHNT and CDR2 as FRNRAP. This CDR3 has 17 amino acids. CDR3 nucleotides: TGTGCTAGTGGTTTGAGAAGGTGGGGGGACCTCTACTACGAGCAGTACTTC. Translated: CASGLRRWGDLYYEQYF.

As regards this clone: Other DNA sequences within the sample encode an identical CDR3. The chain combines TRBV5-1 with TRBJ2-1; D may be TRBD1 (6 bases). Germline V CDR1 and CDR2: SGHRS, YFSETQ. The CDR3 totals 16 residues. V lost 1 base to trimming and J lost 0 bases, with 11 bases between them. CDR3 in amino acids: CASSLSGASSYNEQFF. The CDR3 bases are TGCGCCAGCAGCTTGTCAGGGGCAAGCTCCTACAATGAGCAGTTCTTC.

The genes are TRBV6-1 and TRBJ1-4; D is perhaps TRBD1 (5 bases). V lost 3 bases and J 9 bases, leaving 20 bases between the germline ends. CDR3 size: 16 residues. Germline CDR1 MNHNS, CDR2 SASEGT. The CDR3 DNA reads as TGTGCCAGCAGTGATCAGCCTTCCCGGACGGACAAAAAACTGTTTTTT. Amino acid sequence: CASSDQPSRTDKKLFF.

This chain uses TRBV7-8 with TRBJ1-1; D perhaps matches TRBD1 (5 bases). Per germline, CDR1 SGHVS and CDR2 FQNEAQ. Trimming left V 3 bases short and J 1 base short, with 12 bases between. This CDR3 has 15 residues. CDR3: CASSLFTGGNTEAFF. CDR3 in DNA: TGTGCCAGCAGCTTGTTCACGGGGGGGAACACTGAAGCTTTCTTT.

The chain employs TRBV10-3 and TRBJ2-3, with a tentative D call TRBD1 (5 bases). The CDR3 is 14 amino acids. Trimming cost V 5 bases and J 0 bases, with 9 bases left between them. Per germline, CDR1 ENHRY and CDR2 SYGVKD. The CDR3, as DNA: TGTGCCATCAGTACGGACATTAGCACAGATACGCAGTATTTT. Residues: CAISTDISTDTQYF.

The genes are TRBV19 and TRBJ2-3, with a possible D match to TRBD1 (5 bases). Germline values: CDR1 LNHDA, CDR2 SQIVND (reference sequence). This CDR3 spans 16 amino acids. Trimming removed 4 bases at V and 2 bases at J, with 16 bases between. This CDR3 is CASSTSGSGITDTQYF. The CDR3 bases are TGTGCCAGTAGTACCTCAGGGTCTGGGATCACAGATACGCAGTATTTT.

The chain combines TRBV7-8 with TRBJ1-1, with 7 nucleotides matching TRBD1. Germline CDR1 is SGHVS and CDR2 is FQNEAQ. V trimming: 1 base; J trimming: 2 bases; junction bases outside the gene matches: 4. The CDR3 is 15 residues long. CDR3 coding DNA: TGTGCCAGCAGCTTAGATTGGGACAGCAACACTGAAGCTTTCTTT. It translates to CASSLDWDSNTEAFF.

This clone was counted a few times. The chain links TRBV19 to TRBJ2-5; a weak D match, TRBD1 (6 bases). Germline assignment: CDR1 LNHDA and CDR2 SQIVND (reference sequence). The length of the CDR3 is 16 residues. Trimming stripped 2 bases from V and 6 bases from J, with 19 bases between. The CDR3 spells CASSIKSGGQGKTQYF. The DNA of the CDR3 is TGTGCCAGTAGTATAAAGTCTGGGGGCCAGGGGAAGACCCAGTACTTC.

The CDR3 sequence: CASRGTGVVLHF. The CDR3 DNA is TGTGCCAGCAGGGGGACAGGGGTGGTCCTCCACTTT. The chain links TRBV6-5 to TRBJ1-6; TRBD1 matches 10 bases. The CDR3 loop spans 12 amino acids. Germline V gene data show CDR1 as MNHEY and CDR2 as SVGAGI. V lost 6 bases and J lost 15; bases outside the gene matches: 5.

The rearrangement uses TRBV7-2 and TRBJ1-3; D unresolved. The ends were cut back, 5 bases at V and 3 bases at J, with 8 bases in the middle. The CDR3 totals 13 residues. Per germline, CDR1 SGHTA and CDR2 FQGNSA. CDR3 in DNA: TGTGCCAGCAGCCCTGCGAGTGGAAACACCATATATTTT. It codes for CASSPASGNTIYF.

This rearrangement joins TRBV18 to TRBJ2-2; D call uncertain. Germline assignment: CDR1 KGHSH and CDR2 LQKENI. The CDR3 is 16 residues long. Deletions cut 4 bases from V and 0 bases from J, with 12 bases between. CDR3 protein: CASSRIPEANTGELFF. CDR3 coding DNA: TGTGCCAGCTCACGGATTCCAGAGGCGAACACCGGGGAGCTGTTTTTT.

CDR3 DNA: TGTGCCAGCAGCCAGATCTTAGCGGGTTGGGACAATGAGCAGTTCTTC. As protein: CASSQILAGWDNEQFF. The V call is TRBV21-1, the J call TRBJ2-1; TRBD2, the D gene given by the table, was not confirmed from the DNA. TRBV21-1 corresponds to a pseudogene. The CDR3 is 16 amino acids.

This clone came up a few times. The chain combines TRBV10-3 with TRBJ1-2; perhaps TRBD1 as D (5 bases). The V gene's germline CDR1 is ENHRY and CDR2 SYGVKD. V was shortened by 4 bases and J by 1 base, with 13 bases between the two germline ends. The CDR3 covers 15 residues. The CDR3 DNA follows: TGTGCCATCAGTGGGGGGGACGGGCTTAACTATGGCTACACCTTC. As protein: CAISGGDGLNYGYTF.

The CDR3 bases are TGTGCAAGCGGAGACAGGGACTACGAGCAGTACTTC. This translates into CASGDRDYEQYF. The chain couples TRBV7-8 to TRBJ2-7; TRBD1 matches at 7 bases. The CDR3 sequence is 12 residues long. Germline CDR1 and CDR2: SGHVS and FQNEAQ.

The chain links TRBV2 to TRBJ2-1; 9 bases fit TRBD2. The CDR3 has 14 residues. Looked up from germline, CDR1 is SNHLY and CDR2 is FYNNEI. J gave up 8 bases and V 3 bases, and 5 bases lay outside the gene matches. The CDR3 nucleotides read TGTGCCAGCAGTGAGATGGGGACTAGCTATGAGCAGTTCTTC. Protein product: CASSEMGTSYEQFF.

This clone showed up just once. V usage is TRBV12-3 or TRBV12-4 and J usage is TRBJ1-1; no reliable D call. Trimming pared 3 bases from V and 0 bases from J, leaving 5 bases between. This CDR3 is built from 13 residues. The CDR3 DNA sequence: TGTGCCAGCAGTTTTCAAATGAACACTGAAGCTTTCTTT. Encoded protein: CASSFQMNTEAFF.

Here the CDR3 DNA reads TGCGCCAGCAGCCCCGGACAGGGTAGTTCCTACGAGCAGTACTTC. This encodes CASSPGQGSSYEQYF. The genes are TRBV5-1 and TRBJ2-7; 8 bases fit TRBD1. CDR1 and CDR2 from the germline V gene are SGHRS and YFSETQ. This CDR3 region has 15 residues. The V segment lost 4 bases and the J segment 1 base; nucleotides outside the gene matches: 7.

This chain links TRBV7-2 with TRBJ2-3, with no clear D. Germline values: CDR1 SGHTA, CDR2 FQGNSA. The CDR3 extends over 12 amino acids. Trimming left V 8 bases short and J 5 bases short, with 11 bases between. The DNA of the CDR3 is TGTGCCAGCCGACTTTCTGGAGATACGCAGTATTTT. Translation: CASRLSGDTQYF.

This clone was seen a single time. The J gene is TRBJ2-3, the V gene TRBV7-6; D may be TRBD1 (5 bases). This CDR3 contains 14 residues. CDR1 is SGHVS and CDR2 is FNYEAQ in the germline V gene. The ends were cut back, 0 bases at V and 2 bases at J, with 6 bases in the middle. In DNA, the CDR3 is TGTGCCAGCAGCTTAGCGGGGCCCACAGATACGCAGTATTTT. As protein: CASSLAGPTDTQYF.

The rearrangement uses TRBV2 and TRBJ1-5; D possibly corresponds to TRBD1 (6 bases). Trimming took 6 bases from V and 0 from J, leaving 15 bases between them. The CDR3 sequence is 16 residues long. The germline gives CDR1 SNHLY, CDR2 FYNNEI. The CDR3 DNA sequence: TGTGCCAGCAGGAGCTCCTCAGGGGTTAGCAATCAGCCCCAGCATTTT. Its translation: CASRSSSGVSNQPQHF.

The chain has TRBV6-5 and TRBJ1-5; 8 bases match TRBD1. Unmatched junction bases numbered 3, after V lost 6 bases and J lost 5 bases. This CDR3 is 13 amino acids long. Looked up from germline, CDR1 is MNHEY and CDR2 is SVGAGI. In DNA, the CDR3 is TGTGCCAGCAGGGACAGGGCGCATCAGCCCCAGCATTTT. Protein product: CASRDRAHQPQHF.

A word on this clone: Other DNA sequences in the same sample also yield this CDR3. This chain links TRBV4-3 with TRBJ2-1, with TRBD2 matching over 7 bases. CDR3 size: 14 residues. V shed 5 bases, J shed 2 bases, and the junction held 3 bases outside the gene matches. CDR1 and CDR2 (germline): LGHNA, YSLEER. This CDR3 is CASSGLAAYNEQFF. CDR3 DNA sequence: TGCGCCAGCAGCGGTCTAGCGGCCTACAATGAGCAGTTCTTC.

The chain couples TRBV30 to TRBJ2-7, with 7 bases fitting TRBD2. Germline values: CDR1 GTSNPN, CDR2 SVGIG (reference sequence). The CDR3 has 12 residues. V lost 1 base to trimming and J lost 3 bases; unmatched junction nucleotides: 0. CDR3 DNA sequence: TGTGCCTGGAGTGCGGGAGGCTACGAGCAGTACTTC. This gives the protein CAWSAGGYEQYF.